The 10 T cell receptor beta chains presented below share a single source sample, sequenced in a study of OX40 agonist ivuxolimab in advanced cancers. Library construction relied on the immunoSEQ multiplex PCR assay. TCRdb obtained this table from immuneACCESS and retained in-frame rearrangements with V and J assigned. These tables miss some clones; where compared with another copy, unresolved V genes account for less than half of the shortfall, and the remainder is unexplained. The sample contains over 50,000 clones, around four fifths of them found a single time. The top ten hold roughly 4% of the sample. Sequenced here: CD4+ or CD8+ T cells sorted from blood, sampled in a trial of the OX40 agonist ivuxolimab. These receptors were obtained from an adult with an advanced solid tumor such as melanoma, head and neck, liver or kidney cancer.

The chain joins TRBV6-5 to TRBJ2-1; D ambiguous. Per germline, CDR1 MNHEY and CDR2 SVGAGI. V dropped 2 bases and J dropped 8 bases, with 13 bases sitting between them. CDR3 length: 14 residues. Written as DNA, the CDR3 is TGTGCCAGCAGTTACCTTAGTTCGACCCATGAGCAGTTCTTC. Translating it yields CASSYLSSTHEQFF.

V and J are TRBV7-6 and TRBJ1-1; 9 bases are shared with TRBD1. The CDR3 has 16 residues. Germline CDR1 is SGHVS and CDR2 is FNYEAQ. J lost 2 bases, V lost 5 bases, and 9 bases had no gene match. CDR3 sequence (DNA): TGTGCCAGCAGCCCCCGAGGGACAGGGATTAACACTGAAGCTTTCTTT. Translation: CASSPRGTGINTEAFF.

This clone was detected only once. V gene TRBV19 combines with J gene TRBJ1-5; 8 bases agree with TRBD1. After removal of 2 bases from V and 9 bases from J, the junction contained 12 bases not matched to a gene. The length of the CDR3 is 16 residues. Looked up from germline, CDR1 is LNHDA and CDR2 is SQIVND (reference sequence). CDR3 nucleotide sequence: TGTGCCAGTAGTATAAGGGGGGACAGGCCGCATCGGCCCCAGCATTTT. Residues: CASSIRGDRPHRPQHF.

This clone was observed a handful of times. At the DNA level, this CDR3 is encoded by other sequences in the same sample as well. The DNA for the CDR3 is TGTGCCAGCAGTCGGCAGCAGAACACTGAAGCTTTCTTT. Its protein is CASSRQQNTEAFF. The chain joins TRBV7-3 to TRBJ1-1; D not resolved. CDR3 size: 13 residues. Germline V CDR1 and CDR2: SGHTA, FQGTGA. Trimming cost V 6 bases and J 1 base, with 9 bases left between them.

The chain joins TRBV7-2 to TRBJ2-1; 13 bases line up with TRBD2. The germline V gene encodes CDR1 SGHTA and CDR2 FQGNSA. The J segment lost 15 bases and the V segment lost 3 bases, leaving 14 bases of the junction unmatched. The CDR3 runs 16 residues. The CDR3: CASSLTVLTSGGSPFF. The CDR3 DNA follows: TGTGCCAGCAGCTTGACAGTGCTGACTAGCGGGGGGTCCCCGTTCTTC.

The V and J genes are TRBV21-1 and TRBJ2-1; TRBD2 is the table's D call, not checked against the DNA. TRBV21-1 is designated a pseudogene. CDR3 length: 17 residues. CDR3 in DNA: TGTGCCAGCAGCAAAGCCACGGTACTTTACTCCTACAATGAGCAGTTCTTC. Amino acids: CASSKATVLYSYNEQFF.

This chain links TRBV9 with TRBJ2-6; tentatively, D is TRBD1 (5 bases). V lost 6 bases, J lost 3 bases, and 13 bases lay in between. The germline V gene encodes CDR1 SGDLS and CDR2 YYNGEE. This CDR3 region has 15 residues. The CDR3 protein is CASTQGAHGANVLTF. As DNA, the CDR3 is TGTGCCAGCACCCAAGGGGCGCATGGGGCCAACGTCCTGACTTTC.

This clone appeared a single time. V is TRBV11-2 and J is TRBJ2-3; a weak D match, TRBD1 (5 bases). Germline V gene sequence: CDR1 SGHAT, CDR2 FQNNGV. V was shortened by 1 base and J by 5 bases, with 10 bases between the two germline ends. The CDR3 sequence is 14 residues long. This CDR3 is CASSLARAEDTQYF. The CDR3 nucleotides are TGTGCCAGCAGCTTAGCCAGGGCTGAAGATACGCAGTATTTT.

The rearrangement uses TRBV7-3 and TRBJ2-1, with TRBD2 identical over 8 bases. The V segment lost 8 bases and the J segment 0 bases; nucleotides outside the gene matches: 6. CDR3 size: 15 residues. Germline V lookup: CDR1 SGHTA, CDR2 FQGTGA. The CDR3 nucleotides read TGTGCCAGCGCTAGGCGGGGGGCCTCCTACAATGAGCAGTTCTTC. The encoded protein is CASARRGASYNEQFF.

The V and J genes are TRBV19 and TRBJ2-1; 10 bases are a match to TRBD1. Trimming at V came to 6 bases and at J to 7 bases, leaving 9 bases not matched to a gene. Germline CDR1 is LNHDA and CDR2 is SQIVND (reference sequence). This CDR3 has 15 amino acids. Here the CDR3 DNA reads TGTGCCAGTAGCCCCCGGGACAGGGGTTGGAATGAGCAGTTCTTC. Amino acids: CASSPRDRGWNEQFF.